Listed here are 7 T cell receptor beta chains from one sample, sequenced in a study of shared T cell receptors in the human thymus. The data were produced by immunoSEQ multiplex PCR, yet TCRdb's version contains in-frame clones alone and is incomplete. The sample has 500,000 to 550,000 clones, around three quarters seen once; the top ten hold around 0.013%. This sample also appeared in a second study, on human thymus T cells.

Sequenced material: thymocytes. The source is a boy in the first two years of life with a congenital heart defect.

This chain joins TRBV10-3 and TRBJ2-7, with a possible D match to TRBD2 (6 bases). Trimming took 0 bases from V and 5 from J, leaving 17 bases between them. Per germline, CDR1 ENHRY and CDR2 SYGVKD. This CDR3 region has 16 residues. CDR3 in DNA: TGTGCCATCAGTGAGTCGCAGACAAGACGACTAGACGAGCAGTACTTC. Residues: CAISESQTRRLDEQYF.

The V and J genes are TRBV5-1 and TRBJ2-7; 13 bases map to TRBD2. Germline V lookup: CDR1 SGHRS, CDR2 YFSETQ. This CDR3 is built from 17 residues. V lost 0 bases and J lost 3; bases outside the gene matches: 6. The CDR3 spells CASSLDGTSGENYEQYF. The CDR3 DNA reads TGCGCCAGCAGCTTGGATGGGACTAGCGGGGAAAACTACGAGCAGTACTTC.

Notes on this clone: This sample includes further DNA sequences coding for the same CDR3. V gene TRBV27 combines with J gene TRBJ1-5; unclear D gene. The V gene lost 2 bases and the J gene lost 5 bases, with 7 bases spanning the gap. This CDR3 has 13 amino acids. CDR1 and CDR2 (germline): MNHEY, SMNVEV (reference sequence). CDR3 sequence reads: CASSLAGHQPQHF. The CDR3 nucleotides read TGTGCCAGCAGTTTAGCAGGTCATCAGCCCCAGCATTTT.

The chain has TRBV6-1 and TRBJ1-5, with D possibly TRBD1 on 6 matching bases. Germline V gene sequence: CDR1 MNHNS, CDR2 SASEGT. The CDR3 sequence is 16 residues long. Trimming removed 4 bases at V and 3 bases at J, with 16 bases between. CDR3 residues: CASSGGFQGTNQPQHF. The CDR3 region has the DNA TGTGCCAGCAGTGGGGGATTCCAGGGGACCAATCAGCCCCAGCATTTT.

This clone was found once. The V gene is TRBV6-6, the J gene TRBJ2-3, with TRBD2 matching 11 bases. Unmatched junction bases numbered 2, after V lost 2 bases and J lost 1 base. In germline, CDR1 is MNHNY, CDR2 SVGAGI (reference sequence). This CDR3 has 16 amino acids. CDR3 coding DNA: TGTGCCAGCAGTTACGGGACTAGCGGACGCACAGATACGCAGTATTTT. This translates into CASSYGTSGRTDTQYF.

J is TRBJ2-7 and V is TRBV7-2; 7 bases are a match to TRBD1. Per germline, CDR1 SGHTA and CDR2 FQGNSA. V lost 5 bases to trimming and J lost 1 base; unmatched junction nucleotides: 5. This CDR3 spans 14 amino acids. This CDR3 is CASSTRTGSYEQYF. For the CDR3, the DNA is TGTGCCAGCAGCACTCGGACAGGATCCTACGAGCAGTACTTC.

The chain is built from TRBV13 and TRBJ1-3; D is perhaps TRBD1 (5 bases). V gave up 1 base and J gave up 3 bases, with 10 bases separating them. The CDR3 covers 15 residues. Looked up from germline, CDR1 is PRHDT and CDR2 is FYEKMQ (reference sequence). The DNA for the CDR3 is TGTGCCAGCAGCTTAGAGGGGCCCGGTGGAAACACCATATATTTT. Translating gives CASSLEGPGGNTIYF.